Following are 10 T cell receptor delta chains from one sample sequenced in a study of gamma-delta T cells after stem cell transplantation (TCRdb year 2016). Receptor libraries were prepared by RT-PCR. Instrument on record: Illumina MiSeq. With CATT, TCRdb called clones again from the public reads; duplicate DNA rows were later joined. Within this sample are about 720 delta-chain clones, with over 7.5% of them counted one time only. Of the sample, 60% to 70% falls within the top ten clones. The specimen sequenced was gamma-delta T cells. The receptors come from a human donor. It is not recorded whose cells these are; they may come from a transplant donor.

In the case of this clone: A much larger clonotype is one base distant, so this may be a read error. Additional DNA sequences in this sample encode the identical CDR3. This chain joins TRDV2 and TRDJ2; 7 nucleotides line up with TRDD3. The CDR3 extends over 16 amino acids. CDR1 is GEAIGNYY, CDR2 EKD, per germline. The CDR3 spells CACEPLGASLTAQLFF. As DNA, the CDR3 is TGTGCCTGTGAACCCCTGGGGGCCTCTTTGACAGCACAGCTCTTCTTT.

By share, this clone counts as medium-sized (0.01 to 0.1%). CDR3 coding DNA: TGTGCCTGTGACACTGTGGGGGATACACAGAGCGCCGATAAACTCATCTTT. This encodes CACDTVGDTQSADKLIF. The chain employs TRDV2 and TRDJ1; TRDD3 agrees at 10 bases. This CDR3 region has 17 residues. The germline CDR1 and CDR2 sequences are GEAIGNYY and EKD. With 1 base clipped from V and 3 bases from J, the junction kept 10 bases outside the gene matches.

This clone was counted between two and nine times. The TCRdb record carries a much larger clone's protein, which differs from this DNA's translation at residue 12; a read error is the likely cause, and the protein listed here is the DNA translation. CDR3 nucleotide sequence: TGTGCCTGTCTCCCCTTACTGGGGGAGTACACCAATAAACTCATCTTT. This translates into CACLPLLGEYTNKLIF. The gene calls are TRDV2 and TRDJ1; 9 bases match TRDD3. The CDR3 is 16 amino acids. Germline loops: CDR1 GEAIGNYY, CDR2 EKD.

This clone was counted only a few times. Translating this DNA gives a protein that differs at residue 4 from the TCRdb one, which belongs to a much larger clone; a read error is likely, and the protein shown is this translation. The chain recombines TRDV2 with TRDJ1; possible D gene TRDD3, 6 bases. From germline, CDR1 is GEAIGNYY and CDR2 EKD. The CDR3 loop spans 18 amino acids. CDR3 DNA: TGTGCCTGTGGCACCGTAAGAACGCTGGGGATGCTACCCGATAAACTCATCTTT. Residues: CACGTVRTLGMLPDKLIF.

To note about this clone: The TCRdb protein, from a much larger clone, departs from this DNA's translation at residue 12, likely by read error; the protein shown derives from the DNA. The CDR3 region has the DNA TGTGCCTGTGACACCGGCGGTACTGGGGGTCTAGGCTCCTGGGACACCCGACAGATGTTTTTC. Its protein product is CACDTGGTGGLGSWDTRQMFF. The chain couples TRDV2 to TRDJ3; 8 nucleotides align to TRDD3. V shed 0 bases and J 0 bases; nucleotides not matched to a gene: 12. The CDR3 runs 21 residues. Per the germline V gene, CDR1 is GEAIGNYY and CDR2 is EKD.

With regard to this clone: A far larger clone lies a single base away; this is likely a read error. Other DNA sequences of this sample code for an identical CDR3. The chain carries TRDV2 and TRDJ1; 12 nucleotides line up with TRDD3. The CDR3 spans 17 residues. Germline-derived CDR1 and CDR2 are GEAIGNYY and EKD. Trimming cost V 0 bases and J 2 bases; bases outside gene matches: 6. This chain's CDR3 is CACDTVSGGYATDKLIF. CDR3 bases: TGTGCCTGTGACACCGTGTCTGGGGGATACGCGACCGATAAACTCATCTTT.

By sample share, this clone is medium-sized (0.01 to 0.1%). A far larger clone is one base from this, pointing to a likely read error. The CDR3 sequence is CACDHLTGGHTDKLIF. The DNA of the CDR3 is TGTGCCTGTGACCACTTAACTGGGGGACACACCGATAAACTCATCTTT. The J gene is TRDJ1, the V gene TRDV2, with TRDD3 matching over 9 bases. Looked up from germline, CDR1 is GEAIGNYY and CDR2 is EKD. The CDR3 runs to 16 residues. The V gene end was trimmed by 3 bases and the J gene end by 0 bases; junction bases not matched to a gene: 7.

In this sample, this clone is large (0.1 to 1%). Given a much more abundant clone one base away, this may be a read error. The V call is TRDV2, the J call TRDJ1, with D unclear. Trimming pared 1 base from V and 3 bases from J, leaving 11 bases between. Germline V gene lookup returns CDR1 GEAIGNYY and CDR2 EKD. The CDR3 is made up of 14 amino acids. The CDR3 DNA is TGTGCCTGTGACACTCAGGGTGGGTCCGATAAACTCATCTTT. Protein: CACDTQGGSDKLIF.

As regards this clone: The likely explanation is a read error, given a far larger clone one base away. The rearrangement uses TRDV2 and TRDJ1; 8 bases fit TRDD3. The trim removed 3 bases at V and 0 bases at J, leaving 38 bases unmatched. This CDR3 comprises 26 residues. The V gene's germline CDR1 is GEAIGNYY and CDR2 EKD. CDR3 nucleotide sequence: TGTGCCTGTGACGAGATGTTCCTCGGACCGACTGGGGGGAGGTTCGGAGATCAGGTGTACACCGATAAACTCATCTTT. Protein sequence: CACDEMFLGPTGGRFGDQVYTDKLIF.

This clone has only a few counts. Other nucleotide sequences from this sample produce the same CDR3. The chain links TRDV2 to TRDJ3; TRDD3 matches 7 bases. The junction had 8 bases not matched to a gene; V was cut back by 4 bases and J by 0 bases. Germline V gene sequence: CDR1 GEAIGNYY, CDR2 EKD. The CDR3 length is 18 residues. Written as DNA, the CDR3 is TGTGCCTGTGATTCGACTGGGGCCATCTCCTGGGACACCCGACAGATGTTTTTC. This encodes CACDSTGAISWDTRQMFF.